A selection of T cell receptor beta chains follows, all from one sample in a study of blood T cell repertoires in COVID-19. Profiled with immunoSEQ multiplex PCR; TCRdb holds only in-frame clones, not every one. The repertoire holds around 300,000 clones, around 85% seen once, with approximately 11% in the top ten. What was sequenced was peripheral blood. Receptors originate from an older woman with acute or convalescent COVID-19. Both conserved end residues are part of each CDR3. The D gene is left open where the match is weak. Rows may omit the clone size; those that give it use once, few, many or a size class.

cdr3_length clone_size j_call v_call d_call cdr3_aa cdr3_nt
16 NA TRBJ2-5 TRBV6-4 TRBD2 CASSDPLRGGRKTQYF TGTGCCAGCAGTGACCCCCTGCGGGGGGGCCGAAAGACCCAGTACTTC
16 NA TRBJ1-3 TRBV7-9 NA CASSPGRWGSGNTIYF TGTGCCAGCAGCCCGGGGAGGTGGGGCTCTGGAAACACCATATATTTT
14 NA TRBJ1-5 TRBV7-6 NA CASRDHRDPQPQHF TGTGCCAGCAGGGACCACAGGGATCCTCAGCCCCAGCATTTT
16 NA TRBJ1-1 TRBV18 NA CASSPFDSRVNTEAFF TGTGCCAGCTCACCATTCGATAGCAGGGTGAACACTGAAGCTTTCTTT
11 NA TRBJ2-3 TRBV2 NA CASVLSDTQYF TGTGCCAGCGTTCTCTCAGATACGCAGTATTTT
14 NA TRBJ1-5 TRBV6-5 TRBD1 CASSQDRSQTPQHF TGTGCCAGCAGTCAGGACAGGTCCCAGACGCCCCAGCATTTT
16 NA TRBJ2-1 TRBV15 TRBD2 CATSRETSSVYNEQFF TGTGCCACCAGCAGAGAGACTAGCAGTGTCTACAATGAGCAGTTCTTC
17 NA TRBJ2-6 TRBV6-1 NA CASSEQGATSGANVLTF TGTGCCAGCAGTGAACAAGGGGCCACCTCTGGGGCCAACGTCCTGACTTTC
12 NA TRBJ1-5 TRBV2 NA CASRASHQPQHF TGTGCCAGCAGGGCTTCTCATCAGCCCCAGCATTTT
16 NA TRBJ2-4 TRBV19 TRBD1 CASSIGGTGGKNIQYF TGTGCCAGTAGTATAGGCGGGACAGGGGGCAAAAACATTCAGTACTTC
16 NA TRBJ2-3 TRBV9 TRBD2 CASSSSGGLSTDTQYF TGTGCCAGCAGCTCCTCCGGGGGGTTAAGCACAGATACGCAGTATTTT
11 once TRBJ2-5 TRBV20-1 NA CSAQQEETQYF TGCAGTGCCCAGCAGGAAGAGACCCAGTACTTC
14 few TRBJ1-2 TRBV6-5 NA CASSPGRQNYGYTF TGTGCCAGCAGTCCCGGGAGACAGAACTATGGCTACACCTTC
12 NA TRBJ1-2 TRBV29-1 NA CSVSPGSYGYTF TGCAGCGTGTCTCCGGGGTCCTATGGCTACACCTTC
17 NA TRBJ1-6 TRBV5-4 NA CASSPGGGPSYNSPLHF TGTGCCAGCAGCCCGGGGGGGGGCCCCTCCTATAATTCACCCCTCCACTTT
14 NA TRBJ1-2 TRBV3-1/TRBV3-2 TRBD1 CASSHGTARYGYTF TGTGCCAGCAGCCACGGGACAGCGCGCTATGGCTACACCTTC
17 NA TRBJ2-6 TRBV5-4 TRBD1 CASSPQGYGPGANVLTF TGTGCCAGCAGCCCACAGGGGTATGGGCCTGGGGCCAACGTCCTGACTTTC
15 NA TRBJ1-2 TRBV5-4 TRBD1 CASSPTLTGPYGYTF TGTGCCAGCAGCCCAACACTGACAGGGCCCTATGGCTACACCTTC
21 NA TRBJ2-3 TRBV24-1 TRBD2 CATSEPAGVAGGPHRADTQYF TGTGCCACCAGTGAACCCGCCGGGGTAGCGGGGGGGCCCCATAGGGCAGATACGCAGTATTTT
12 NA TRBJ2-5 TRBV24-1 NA CATSDGLETQYF TGTGCCACCAGTGACGGACTTGAGACCCAGTACTTC
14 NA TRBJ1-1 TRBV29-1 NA CSVETSQGNPEAFF TGCAGCGTTGAAACGTCCCAGGGAAACCCTGAAGCTTTCTTT
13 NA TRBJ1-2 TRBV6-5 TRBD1 CASSKPGQGGYTF TGTGCCAGCAGTAAGCCGGGACAGGGAGGCTACACCTTC
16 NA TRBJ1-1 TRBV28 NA CASSLIGSSLNTEAFF TGTGCCAGCAGTTTAATCGGGAGCAGCTTGAACACTGAAGCTTTCTTT
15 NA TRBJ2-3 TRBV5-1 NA CASSLGQVITDTQYF TGCGCCAGCAGCTTGGGACAGGTTATCACAGATACGCAGTATTTT
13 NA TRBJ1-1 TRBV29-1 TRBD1 CSVETTGGTEAFF TGCAGCGTAGAAACGACAGGGGGCACTGAAGCTTTCTTT
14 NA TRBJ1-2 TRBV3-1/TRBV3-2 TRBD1 CASSDRDRGHGYTF TGTGCCAGCAGCGACCGGGACAGGGGCCATGGCTACACCTTC
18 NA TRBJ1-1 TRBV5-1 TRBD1 CASSLGGNYRGSETEAFF TGCGCCAGCAGCTTGGGGGGGAACTACAGGGGTTCGGAAACTGAAGCTTTCTTT
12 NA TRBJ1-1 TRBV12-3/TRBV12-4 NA CASSSGRYKAFF TGTGCCAGCAGCTCCGGTCGGTATAAAGCTTTCTTT
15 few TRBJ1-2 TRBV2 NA CASSAEIAGPSGYTF TGTGCCAGCAGTGCAGAGATCGCGGGACCCTCAGGCTACACCTTC
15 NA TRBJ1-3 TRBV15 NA CATSTERARGNTIYF TGTGCCACCAGCACAGAGAGGGCTCGAGGAAACACCATATATTTT
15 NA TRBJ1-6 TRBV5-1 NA CASSLDTSGSSPLHF TGCGCCAGCAGCCTGGACACCTCAGGATCTTCGCCCCTCCACTTT
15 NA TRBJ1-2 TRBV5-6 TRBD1 CASSGTGTGVFAYTF TGTGCCAGCAGCGGGACCGGGACAGGGGTTTTTGCCTACACCTTC
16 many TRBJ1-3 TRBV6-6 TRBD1 CASSLGNRGLGNTIYF TGTGCCAGCAGCCTCGGGAACAGGGGCTTGGGAAACACCATATATTTT
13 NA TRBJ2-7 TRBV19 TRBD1 CASSVRTGLEQYF TGTGCCAGTAGTGTTCGGACAGGGCTCGAGCAGTACTTC
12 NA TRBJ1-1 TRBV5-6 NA CASSLQVERAFF TGTGCCAGCAGCTTGCAGGTGGAACGAGCTTTCTTT
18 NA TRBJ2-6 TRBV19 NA CASSPAAPRASGANVLTF TGTGCCAGTAGTCCTGCTGCACCCAGGGCCTCTGGGGCCAACGTCCTGACTTTC
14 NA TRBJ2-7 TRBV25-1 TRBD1 CASNPGTGSYEQYF TGTGCCAGCAACCCCGGGACAGGGTCCTACGAGCAGTACTTC
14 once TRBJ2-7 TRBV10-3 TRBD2 CAIGSGGKDYEQYF TGTGCCATCGGGAGCGGGGGGAAAGACTACGAGCAGTACTTC
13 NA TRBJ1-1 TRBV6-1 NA CASSDVDTIEAFF TGTGCCAGCAGTGACGTCGACACGATTGAAGCTTTCTTT
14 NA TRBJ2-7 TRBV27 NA CASSSVGTPYEQYF TGTGCCAGCAGTTCTGTGGGCACCCCCTACGAGCAGTACTTC
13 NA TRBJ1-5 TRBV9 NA CASSPTLGQPQHF TGTGCCAGCAGCCCGACATTGGGTCAGCCCCAGCATTTT
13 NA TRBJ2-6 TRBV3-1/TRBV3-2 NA CASSQPGANVLTF TGTGCCAGCAGCCAACCGGGGGCCAACGTCCTGACTTTC